A selection of T cell receptor beta chains follows, all from one sample in a study of blood T cell repertoires in COVID-19. TCRdb keeps only in-frame clones here, not all; method: immunoSEQ multiplex PCR. The repertoire has about 360,000 clones, 88% of them found once; the top ten carry 2% to 2.5%. Input material: PBMCs or T cells enriched from blood (not recorded which). Source of these receptors: a woman in her forties with acute COVID-19. Each CDR3 is given with its conserved first and last residue. Fields, in order: J gene, V gene, clone size, D gene, CDR3 DNA, CDR3 protein. D genes are given only for firm matches. Clone sizes are given selectively: once, few, many, or a class where the clone is expanded.

>TRBJ2-7|TRBV9|.|TRBD2
TGTGCCAGCAGCGTAGGATCTAGCGGTACCTACGAGCAGTACTTC
CASSVGSSGTYEQYF
>TRBJ1-1|TRBV12-3/TRBV12-4|.|.
TGTGCCAGCATATACGGTACGAACACTGAAGCTTTCTTT
CASIYGTNTEAFF
>TRBJ1-5|TRBV3-1/TRBV3-2|.|TRBD1
TGTGCCAGCAGCCAAGGACAGGGAAGTCAGCCCCAGCATTTT
CASSQGQGSQPQHF
>TRBJ1-1|TRBV2|.|.
TGTGCCAGCGGAGAGATCAGGGCGGTCACTGAAGCTTTCTTT
CASGEIRAVTEAFF
>TRBJ1-5|TRBV2|.|.
TGTGCCAGCAGTGAAGGCTTCAGATCCCAGCATTTT
CASSEGFRSQHF
>TRBJ2-5|TRBV7-7|.|TRBD2
TGTGCCAGCAGCCCGGGGACTAGCGGGGGGGCGGAGACCCAGTACTTC
CASSPGTSGGAETQYF
>TRBJ1-1|TRBV10-2|.|.
TGCGCCAGCAGTGAGGTCCTGACTGAAGCTTTCTTT
CASSEVLTEAFF
>TRBJ1-2|TRBV6-5|.|.
TGTGCCAGCAGTCGGGCCGTCAGGGACTATGGCTACACCTTC
CASSRAVRDYGYTF
>TRBJ1-2|TRBV7-2|.|TRBD1
TGTGCCAGCAGCTTAACAGGGGCTAACTATGGCTACACCTTC
CASSLTGANYGYTF
>TRBJ1-5|TRBV10-3|once|.
TGTGCCATCAGTGAATTTGAGAGGGGCAATCAGCCCCAGCATTTT
CAISEFERGNQPQHF
>TRBJ1-2|TRBV10-3|.|.
TGTGCCATCAGTGAGTCGGAAGGGGTTAGTGGCTACACCTTC
CAISESEGVSGYTF
>TRBJ2-2|TRBV3-1/TRBV3-2|.|.
TGTGCCAGCAGCCAAATGGCAGCGAACACCGGGGAGCTGTTTTTT
CASSQMAANTGELFF
>TRBJ1-6|TRBV4-1|few|.
TGCGCCAGCAGCCAAGCCTACGGGACTCCCGGGAATTCACCCCTCCACTTT
CASSQAYGTPGNSPLHF
>TRBJ1-2|TRBV6-5|.|.
TGTGCCAGCAGGCAAAGGGACATTGGGCATGGCTACACCTTC
CASRQRDIGHGYTF
>TRBJ2-7|TRBV7-9|.|.
TGTGCCAGCAGCCAGGTGGGCAGCAAGTCCTACGAGCAGTACTTC
CASSQVGSKSYEQYF
>TRBJ2-7|TRBV21-1|.|.
TGTGCCAGCAGCCCCGGGGTAGCGGCCTACGAGCAGTACTTC
CASSPGVAAYEQYF
>TRBJ1-2|TRBV6-1|.|.
TGTGCCAGCAGTGAAGGCAGATCCTATGGCTACACCTTC
CASSEGRSYGYTF
>TRBJ2-2|TRBV18|.|.
TGTGCCAGCTCAACCCCGGGACAAGCAACCGGGGAGCTGTTTTTT
CASSTPGQATGELFF
>TRBJ2-6|TRBV14|.|.
TGTGCCAGCAGCCAAGGTCTGCGGGTGGGGGCCAACGTCCTGACTTTC
CASSQGLRVGANVLTF
>TRBJ1-2|TRBV5-4|.|.
TGTGCCAGCAGCCCTTGGGGAGTGAGGTTAGGCTACACCTTC
CASSPWGVRLGYTF